Given below is one T cell receptor (beta chain) in context. Antigen specificity is unknown. Clones were sequenced by immunoSEQ multiplex PCR, and TCRdb holds only the in-frame ones, with some missing. This table holds 40,000 to 65,000 clones, approximately 84% found once. This CDR3 is 22 amino acids long. Germline loops: CDR1 PRHDT, CDR2 FYEKMQ (reference sequence). Trimming cost V 5 bases and J 4 bases, with 39 bases left between them. The data are from a study of T cell responses to AZD1222 COVID-19 vaccine. Broader study findings: Clonal diversity was possibly underestimated, and white British individuals and females predominated among donors.

This specimen consisted of peripheral blood, obtained on day 0 of AZD1222 vaccination. The chain carries TRBV13 and TRBJ2-7; D may match TRBD1 or TRBD2 (8 bases each). The sequence came from an adult in good health. CDR3 nucleotide sequence: TGTGCCAGCAGCGGGACCCTGGGAAGGCAGGGGGCAGGGAGCGGGAGTTCGTACGAGCAGTACTTC. As protein: CASSGTLGRQGAGSGSSYEQYF.